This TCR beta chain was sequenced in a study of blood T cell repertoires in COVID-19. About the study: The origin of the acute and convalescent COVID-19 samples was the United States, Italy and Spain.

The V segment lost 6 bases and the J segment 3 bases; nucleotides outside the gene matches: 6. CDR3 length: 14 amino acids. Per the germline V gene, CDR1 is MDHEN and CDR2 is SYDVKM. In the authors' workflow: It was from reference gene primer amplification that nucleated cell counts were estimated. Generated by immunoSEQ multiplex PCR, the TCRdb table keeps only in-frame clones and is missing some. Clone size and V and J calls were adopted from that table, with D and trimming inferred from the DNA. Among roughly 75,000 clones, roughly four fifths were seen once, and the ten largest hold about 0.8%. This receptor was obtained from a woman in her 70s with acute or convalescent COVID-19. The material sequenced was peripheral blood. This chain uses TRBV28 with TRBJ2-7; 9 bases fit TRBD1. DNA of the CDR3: TGTGCCAGCAGGGGACAGGGAGAGTACTACGAGCAGTACTTC. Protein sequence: CASRGQGEYYEQYF.